What follows is one T cell receptor beta chain and its context. Its specific antigen is unknown. No base quality information exists; no much larger clone differs at one position. This entry comes from a study of PD-L1 blockade in urothelial cancer (dated by TCRdb to about 2017). A note on the overall study: All patients started therapy around 2014 and received atezolizumab 1,200 mg intravenously every 3 weeks. In the same patients, whole exome sequencing and RNA sequencing of pretreatment tumors were performed in addition to TCR sequencing. Patients had an ECOG performance status of 0 or 1 and had received between 0 and 3 prior chemotherapy regimens. Blood samples were analyzed 3 weeks after the start of treatment (second dose) and 6 weeks after the start of treatment. Eight or nine patients reached durable clinical benefit, while some 20 patients did not. Pretreatment tumor samples, along with matched peripheral blood serially collected before and after atezolizumab treatment, were subjected to TCR sequencing. Some 30 patients had pretreatment blood TCR-seq, some 25 had at least one posttreatment blood collection, and some 25 had tumor TCR-seq. Durable clinical benefit meant progression-free survival longer than 6 months, and TCR features were also tested against progression-free and overall survival. About nine tenths of the roughly 29 patients were identified as males with urothelial cancer of bladder origin, and a prior smoking history was reported by 18 of 29 patients. Blood samples gave a median of about 130,000 T cells and approximately 81,000 unique TCRs, with a median clonality of roughly 0.081. Somatic, immune and clinical correlates of response to PD-L1 blockade with atezolizumab in urothelial cancer were the focus of an exploratory multi-omic analysis.

Synthetic TCR analog templates were spiked into each PCR so that absolute template abundance could be estimated from read counts. Using the immunoSEQ assay, TCRbeta CDR3 regions were amplified from genomic DNA with bias-controlled V and J gene primers. Sequencing of rearranged TCRbeta segments was performed at approximately 20X coverage. In the authors' own workflow: Sequencing errors were corrected by clustering and CDR3s were annotated against IMGT to assign V, D and J genes. Only productive TCRbeta rearrangements were used in downstream analyses, excluding out-of-frame or stop-codon sequences. To compute clonality, Shannon entropy was normalized by the log of the number of unique productive sequences and then subtracted from one. Fisher's exact test with Benjamini-Hochberg correction, using a cutoff of adjusted p below 0.01, was how clones that differed between time points or between blood and tumor were identified. TCRdb took this table from immuneACCESS and kept in-frame rearrangements with V and J called. Such tables lack part of the clones; where checked against another copy, unresolved V genes explain under half of the gap, and the rest is unexplained. V and J calls and clone size come straight from that table; D and trimming were deduced from the DNA. This sample holds about 46,000 clones; approximately 85% were observed only once. The ten largest make up 1.5% to 2% of the sample.

The CDR3 sequence holds 12 residues, the cysteine and phenylalanine included. The only DNA kept is the CDR3, 36 bases in frame from the first base. CDR1 SGDLS and CDR2 YYNGEE were looked up in the germline V gene. V gives up 4 bases and J gives up 6 bases, and the segment between their germline ends measures 9 bases. What the work shows at the level of the full study, not this receptor alone: Improved progression-free and overall survival was found to be associated with pretreatment peripheral blood TCR clonality below the median. At 3 weeks after the start of treatment, tumor-associated TCR clones in peripheral blood had expanded more in patients with durable benefit (n of about 22, p = 0.022). Because of the small sample size (n ≈ 30) and the many exploratory analyses performed, the results are intended to be regarded as hypothesis-generating.

The time point tag for this specimen amounts to: peripheral blood 6 weeks after treatment start. A total of around 30 patients with locally advanced or metastatic urothelial carcinoma, treated at Memorial Sloan Kettering on a trial protocol, made up the cohort. Peripheral blood mononuclear cells were collected pretreatment and during treatment, with between 1 and 8 total time points obtained per patient. The Qiagen DNeasy Blood extraction kit was used to purify genomic DNA from total PBMCs and tumor samples. PBMCs were collected pretreatment and during treatment, and were isolated and stored as previously described.

Specimen: PBMCs, collected around atezolizumab (anti-PD-L1) treatment. This receptor was identified in a man aged 45-65 years with urothelial cancer. This chain is built from TRBV9 and TRBJ2-3; no confident D gene assignment can be made. The CDR3 reads CASSPFEDTQYF. The nucleotide sequence reads as follows: TGTGCCAGCAGCCCCTTTGAGGATACGCAGTATTTT.